The entry that follows covers one T cell receptor (beta chain) sequence. Its target is not known. This is likely a read error, given that the CDR3 carries no conserved phenylalanine or tryptophan at its end. This specimen belongs to a study of tumor and adjacent non-tumor tissue in lung cancer. Study-wide context: Each sample yielded 3.5 million to 4.5 million productive TCRbeta reads on average. Regarding the study as a whole: Higher tumor TCR diversity was associated with shorter survival. Significantly higher TCR diversity was found in tumor than normal lung. In normal lung, the top 100 clones were significantly more dominant than in tumor.

The ends were cut back, 3 bases at V and 4 bases at J, with 10 bases in the middle. Germline lookup yields CDR1 SGHRS and CDR2 YFSETQ. This CDR3 comprises 13 residues. TCRbeta libraries were built with three rounds of nested PCR, modified from ARM-PCR. One entry per CDR3 protein results from TCRdb running MiXCR on the multiplex PCR reads. There are approximately 68,000 distinct CDR3 sequences in the sample; 73% occur only once, and 28% lies in the top ten. No cell sorting was done before RNA was extracted from the tissue. The sequence derives from a man aged 55-75 years with non-small cell lung cancer. The sequenced sample consisted of lung tumor tissue. The V and J genes are TRBV5-1 and TRBJ1-2; D uncertain. In nucleotides, the CDR3 is TGCGCCAGCAGCTCACATAGGATCTATGGCTACACCTTA. Encoded protein: CASSSHRIYGYTL.